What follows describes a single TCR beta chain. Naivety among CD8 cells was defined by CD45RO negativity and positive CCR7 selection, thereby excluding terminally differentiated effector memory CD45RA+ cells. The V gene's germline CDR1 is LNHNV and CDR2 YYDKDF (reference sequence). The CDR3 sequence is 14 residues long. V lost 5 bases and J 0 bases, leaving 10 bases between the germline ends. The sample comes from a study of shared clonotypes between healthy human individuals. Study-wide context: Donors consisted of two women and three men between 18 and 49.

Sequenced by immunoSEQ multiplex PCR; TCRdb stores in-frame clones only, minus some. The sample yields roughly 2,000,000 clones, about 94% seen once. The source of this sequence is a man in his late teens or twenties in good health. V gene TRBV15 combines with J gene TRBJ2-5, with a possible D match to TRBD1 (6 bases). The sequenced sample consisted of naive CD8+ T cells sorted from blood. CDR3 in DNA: TGTGCCACCAGCCCCGGGACAAACCAAGAGACCCAGTACTTC. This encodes CATSPGTNQETQYF. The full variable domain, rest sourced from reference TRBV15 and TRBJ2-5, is DAMVIQNPRYQVTQFGKPVTLSCSQTLNHNVMYWYQQKSSQAPKLLFHYYDKDFNNEADTPDNFQSRRPNTSFCFLDIRSPGLGDTAMYLCATSPGTNQETQYFGPGTRLLVL.